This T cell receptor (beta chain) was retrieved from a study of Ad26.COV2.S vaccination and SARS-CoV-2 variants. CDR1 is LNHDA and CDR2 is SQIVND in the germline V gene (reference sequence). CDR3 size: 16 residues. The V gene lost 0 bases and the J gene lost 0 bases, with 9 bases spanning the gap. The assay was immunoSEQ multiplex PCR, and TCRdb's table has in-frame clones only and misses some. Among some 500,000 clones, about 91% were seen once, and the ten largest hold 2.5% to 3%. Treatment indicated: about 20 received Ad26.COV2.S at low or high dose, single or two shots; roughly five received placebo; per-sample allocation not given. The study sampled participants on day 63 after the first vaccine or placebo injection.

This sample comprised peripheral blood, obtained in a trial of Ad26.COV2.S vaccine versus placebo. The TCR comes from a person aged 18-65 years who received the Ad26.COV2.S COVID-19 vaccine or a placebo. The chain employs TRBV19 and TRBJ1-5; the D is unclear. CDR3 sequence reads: CASSIERTVSNQPQHF. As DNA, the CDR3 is TGTGCCAGTAGTATAGAAAGGACTGTTAGCAATCAGCCCCAGCATTTT.